This T cell receptor beta chain appears in the sequencing data of a study of blood T cell repertoires in COVID-19. The CDR3 is made up of 13 amino acids. Trimming took 0 bases from V and 7 from J, leaving 10 bases between them. Germline CDR1 SGHNT, CDR2 YYREEE (reference sequence). Those who participated ranged in age from 18 to 89 years and resided in about two dozen US areas. How the authors handled the data: Reference gene primer amplification yielded estimated nucleated cell counts. TCRdb's table, derived via immunoSEQ multiplex PCR, lists solely in-frame clones and lacks some. For V, J and clone size, that table is used; D and trimming come from the DNA. The sample includes 220,000 or so clones, about nine tenths of them seen just once.

The source material was PBMCs or T cells enriched from blood (not recorded which). This chain uses TRBV5-4 with TRBJ1-2, with D uncertain. This clonotype was obtained from a man aged 45 to 65 who had been exposed to COVID-19. DNA of the CDR3: TGTGCCAGCAGCTTGGTAACAGTGGTTGGCTACACCTTC. Protein: CASSLVTVVGYTF.